Listed below are T cell receptor beta chains from one sample, sequenced in a study of chemoradiotherapy in HPV16-positive cancers. Method: immunoSEQ multiplex PCR; TCRdb's copy keeps in-frame clones and lacks some. The repertoire consists of roughly 15,000 clones, with 65% to 75% occurring once and the leading ten covering over 7.5%. Collection took place from a patient who underwent chemoradiotherapy. These receptors were taken from a human donor with HPV-associated anogenital cancer. CDR3s include the opening cysteine and the closing phenylalanine or tryptophan. A D gene is named only where the DNA matches it firmly. A clone size is listed for some rows: how often the clone was seen (once, few, many), or a class if it is expanded.

v_call: TRBV29-1
cdr3_length: 14
clone_size: -
j_call: TRBJ2-2
d_call: -
cdr3_aa: CSVLLGAYGGELFF
cdr3_nt: TGCAGCGTTTTACTAGGGGCCTACGGCGGGGAGCTGTTTTTT

v_call: TRBV7-8
cdr3_length: 15
clone_size: few
j_call: TRBJ2-7
d_call: -
cdr3_aa: CASSITGSPSYEQYF
cdr3_nt: TGTGCCAGCAGCATTACAGGGTCCCCCTCCTACGAGCAGTACTTC

v_call: TRBV27
cdr3_length: 14
clone_size: -
j_call: TRBJ2-7
d_call: -
cdr3_aa: CTSSVRTVAREQYF
cdr3_nt: TGTACCAGCAGTGTCCGGACAGTGGCTAGGGAGCAGTACTTC

v_call: TRBV30
cdr3_length: 17
clone_size: -
j_call: TRBJ2-5
d_call: -
cdr3_aa: CAWSTKGGKGGEETQYF
cdr3_nt: TGTGCCTGGAGTACCAAGGGAGGTAAGGGAGGAGAAGAGACCCAGTACTTC

v_call: TRBV9
cdr3_length: 15
clone_size: -
j_call: TRBJ1-6
d_call: TRBD1
cdr3_aa: CASSPRTGADSPLHF
cdr3_nt: TGTGCCAGCAGCCCCCGTACAGGGGCCGATTCACCCCTCCACTTT

v_call: TRBV19
cdr3_length: 16
clone_size: -
j_call: TRBJ1-5
d_call: -
cdr3_aa: CASSIQGGRGNQPQHF
cdr3_nt: TGTGCCAGTAGTATACAGGGAGGTCGCGGGAATCAGCCCCAGCATTTT

v_call: TRBV6-5
cdr3_length: 14
clone_size: -
j_call: TRBJ2-3
d_call: TRBD2
cdr3_aa: CASSLAGGKDTQYF
cdr3_nt: TGTGCCAGCAGTCTAGCGGGAGGGAAAGATACGCAGTATTTT

v_call: TRBV6-5
cdr3_length: 13
clone_size: -
j_call: TRBJ2-7
d_call: -
cdr3_aa: CASSYEQGYEQYF
cdr3_nt: TGTGCCAGCAGTTATGAACAGGGTTACGAGCAGTACTTC

v_call: TRBV7-8
cdr3_length: 13
clone_size: few
j_call: TRBJ2-7
d_call: -
cdr3_aa: CASNENRGIEQYF
cdr3_nt: TGTGCCAGCAACGAGAACCGGGGGATCGAGCAGTACTTC

v_call: TRBV11-3
cdr3_length: 14
clone_size: -
j_call: TRBJ2-1
d_call: -
cdr3_aa: CASSLRAPLYEQFF
cdr3_nt: TGTGCCAGCAGCTTACGGGCCCCCTTGTATGAGCAGTTCTTC

v_call: TRBV10-3
cdr3_length: 16
clone_size: -
j_call: TRBJ2-1
d_call: TRBD2
cdr3_aa: CAISVRLAAYYNEQFF
cdr3_nt: TGTGCCATCAGTGTCCGACTAGCGGCATATTACAATGAGCAGTTCTTC

v_call: TRBV7-9
cdr3_length: 12
clone_size: few
j_call: TRBJ1-2
d_call: -
cdr3_aa: CASSSGLGGYTF
cdr3_nt: TGTGCCAGCAGCTCGGGCCTAGGGGGCTACACCTTC

v_call: TRBV19
cdr3_length: 13
clone_size: -
j_call: TRBJ2-1
d_call: TRBD1
cdr3_aa: CASMDRPGNEQFF
cdr3_nt: TGTGCCAGTATGGACAGGCCGGGCAATGAGCAGTTCTTC

v_call: TRBV11-3
cdr3_length: 16
clone_size: -
j_call: TRBJ2-5
d_call: TRBD2
cdr3_aa: CASSPWTSGAQETQYF
cdr3_nt: TGTGCCAGCAGCCCGTGGACTAGCGGGGCTCAAGAGACCCAGTACTTC

v_call: TRBV4-1
cdr3_length: 12
clone_size: once
j_call: TRBJ1-1
d_call: -
cdr3_aa: CASRIERGEAFF
cdr3_nt: TGCGCCAGCAGAATTGAAAGGGGCGAAGCTTTCTTT

v_call: TRBV29-1
cdr3_length: 15
clone_size: once
j_call: TRBJ2-2
d_call: TRBD2
cdr3_aa: CSVTKAGAGIGELFF
cdr3_nt: TGCAGCGTCACAAAGGCGGGAGCCGGTATCGGGGAGCTGTTTTTT

v_call: TRBV12-5
cdr3_length: 14
clone_size: few
j_call: TRBJ2-7
d_call: TRBD1
cdr3_aa: CASGHRTGPYEQYF
cdr3_nt: TGTGCTAGTGGGCATCGGACAGGGCCCTACGAGCAGTACTTC

v_call: TRBV7-9
cdr3_length: 17
clone_size: few
j_call: TRBJ1-4
d_call: TRBD1
cdr3_aa: CASSKGQGLRSNEKLFF
cdr3_nt: TGTGCCAGCAGCAAGGGACAGGGTTTGAGGTCTAATGAAAAACTGTTTTTT

v_call: TRBV7-9
cdr3_length: 15
clone_size: -
j_call: TRBJ1-1
d_call: -
cdr3_aa: CASSLEVGGDTEAFF
cdr3_nt: TGTGCCAGCAGCTTAGAGGTGGGGGGGGATACTGAAGCTTTCTTT

v_call: TRBV9
cdr3_length: 16
clone_size: -
j_call: TRBJ2-6
d_call: TRBD1
cdr3_aa: CASSVEGAYGANVLTF
cdr3_nt: TGTGCCAGCAGCGTAGAGGGGGCATATGGGGCCAACGTCCTGACTTTC

v_call: TRBV11-2
cdr3_length: 12
clone_size: -
j_call: TRBJ2-1
d_call: -
cdr3_aa: CASSLNGNEQFF
cdr3_nt: TGTGCCAGCAGTCTAAACGGCAATGAGCAGTTCTTC

v_call: TRBV5-1
cdr3_length: 16
clone_size: few
j_call: TRBJ2-7
d_call: TRBD1
cdr3_aa: CASSLRARDRDYEQYF
cdr3_nt: TGCGCCAGCAGTTTGAGGGCCCGGGACAGGGATTACGAGCAGTACTTC

v_call: TRBV11-3
cdr3_length: 16
clone_size: -
j_call: TRBJ1-3
d_call: -
cdr3_aa: CASSLPRGDARNTIYF
cdr3_nt: TGTGCCAGCAGCTTACCCCGGGGGGATGCTCGGAACACCATATATTTT

v_call: TRBV10-3
cdr3_length: 13
clone_size: -
j_call: TRBJ2-3
d_call: -
cdr3_aa: CAIPGPIADTQYF
cdr3_nt: TGTGCCATCCCGGGACCAATAGCAGATACGCAGTATTTT

v_call: TRBV30
cdr3_length: 14
clone_size: -
j_call: TRBJ1-5
d_call: TRBD1
cdr3_aa: CAWSATGGPQPQHF
cdr3_nt: TGTGCCTGGAGTGCGACAGGGGGCCCGCAGCCCCAGCATTTT

v_call: TRBV7-6
cdr3_length: 15
clone_size: -
j_call: TRBJ2-1
d_call: TRBD2
cdr3_aa: CASSRGLAGDNEQFF
cdr3_nt: TGTGCCAGCAGCAGGGGACTAGCGGGTGACAATGAGCAGTTCTTC

v_call: TRBV6-5
cdr3_length: 15
clone_size: few
j_call: TRBJ2-5
d_call: -
cdr3_aa: CASSYWGIGEETQYF
cdr3_nt: TGTGCCAGCAGTTATTGGGGTATAGGGGAAGAGACCCAGTACTTC

v_call: TRBV2
cdr3_length: 12
clone_size: -
j_call: TRBJ2-7
d_call: -
cdr3_aa: CASRDTSYEQYF
cdr3_nt: TGTGCCAGCCGGGACACCTCCTACGAGCAGTACTTC

v_call: TRBV6-1
cdr3_length: 15
clone_size: -
j_call: TRBJ2-3
d_call: TRBD1
cdr3_aa: CASMRGTGTPGTQYF
cdr3_nt: TGTGCCAGCATGAGGGGGACAGGGACCCCCGGGACGCAGTATTTT

v_call: TRBV10-3
cdr3_length: 17
clone_size: -
j_call: TRBJ2-1
d_call: TRBD1
cdr3_aa: CAISESGSGTGYNEQFF
cdr3_nt: TGTGCCATCAGTGAGTCGGGATCCGGGACAGGGTACAATGAGCAGTTCTTC

v_call: TRBV5-4
cdr3_length: 17
clone_size: few
j_call: TRBJ2-7
d_call: TRBD2
cdr3_aa: CASSKRGLAGKGNEQYF
cdr3_nt: TGTGCCAGCAGCAAAAGGGGACTAGCGGGAAAAGGAAACGAGCAGTACTTC

v_call: TRBV6-1
cdr3_length: 15
clone_size: few
j_call: TRBJ1-5
d_call: TRBD1
cdr3_aa: CASSEFDRADQPQHF
cdr3_nt: TGTGCCAGCAGTGAATTCGACAGGGCTGATCAGCCCCAGCATTTT

v_call: TRBV5-4
cdr3_length: 15
clone_size: -
j_call: TRBJ1-6
d_call: TRBD1
cdr3_aa: CASSSGGSYNSPLHF
cdr3_nt: TGTGCCAGCAGCTCAGGGGGCTCCTATAATTCACCCCTCCACTTT

v_call: TRBV11-2
cdr3_length: 12
clone_size: -
j_call: TRBJ1-1
d_call: -
cdr3_aa: CASSLVRTEAFF
cdr3_nt: TGTGCCAGCAGCTTAGTCCGAACTGAAGCTTTCTTT

v_call: TRBV5-6
cdr3_length: 14
clone_size: -
j_call: TRBJ1-6
d_call: -
cdr3_aa: CASSLRGSNSPLHF
cdr3_nt: TGTGCCAGCAGCTTACGGGGTTCTAATTCACCCCTCCACTTT

v_call: TRBV5-1
cdr3_length: 15
clone_size: -
j_call: TRBJ1-1
d_call: -
cdr3_aa: CASSSGPHGNTEAFF
cdr3_nt: TGCGCCAGCAGCTCGGGACCTCATGGGAACACTGAAGCTTTCTTT

v_call: TRBV28
cdr3_length: 14
clone_size: -
j_call: TRBJ1-1
d_call: TRBD1
cdr3_aa: CASSLTGAYTEAFF
cdr3_nt: TGTGCCAGCAGTTTGACAGGGGCTTACACTGAAGCTTTCTTT

v_call: TRBV14
cdr3_length: 18
clone_size: few
j_call: TRBJ2-3
d_call: TRBD1
cdr3_aa: CASSQGGTGSRSTDTQYF
cdr3_nt: TGTGCCAGCAGCCAAGGAGGGACAGGGAGTAGATCCACAGATACGCAGTATTTT

v_call: TRBV5-8
cdr3_length: 17
clone_size: few
j_call: TRBJ1-5
d_call: TRBD1
cdr3_aa: CASSREDRGTGDQPQHF
cdr3_nt: TGTGCCAGCAGCCGGGAGGACAGGGGTACTGGTGATCAGCCCCAGCATTTT

v_call: TRBV5-8
cdr3_length: 13
clone_size: -
j_call: TRBJ2-1
d_call: -
cdr3_aa: CASSRRWDGEQFF
cdr3_nt: TGTGCCAGCAGCCGGAGATGGGACGGTGAGCAGTTCTTC

v_call: TRBV11-1
cdr3_length: 13
clone_size: -
j_call: TRBJ2-5
d_call: -
cdr3_aa: CASSLDQRETQYF
cdr3_nt: TGTGCCAGCAGCTTAGACCAGCGGGAGACCCAGTACTTC

v_call: TRBV27
cdr3_length: 13
clone_size: -
j_call: TRBJ1-6
d_call: -
cdr3_aa: CASLGGAGSPLHF
cdr3_nt: TGTGCCAGCTTAGGAGGGGCGGGATCACCCCTCCACTTT

v_call: TRBV11-3
cdr3_length: 17
clone_size: -
j_call: TRBJ1-1
d_call: -
cdr3_aa: CASSERGRLYMNTEAFF
cdr3_nt: TGTGCCAGCAGCGAAAGAGGACGGCTTTACATGAACACTGAAGCTTTCTTT

v_call: TRBV19
cdr3_length: 14
clone_size: -
j_call: TRBJ1-4
d_call: TRBD1
cdr3_aa: CASGRTGAGEKLFF
cdr3_nt: TGTGCCAGTGGGAGGACAGGGGCGGGTGAAAAACTGTTTTTT